This is a list of T cell receptor beta chains from one sample in a study of control samples from healthy donors and cancer patients. Profiling relied on immunoSEQ multiplex PCR, and the TCRdb table lists in-frame clones only, not all of them. Seen here are around 140,000 clones, roughly nine tenths observed once, and the top ten hold under 9%. The sample was blood. Receptors were obtained from a young man in good health. Each CDR3 is given with its conserved first and last residue. The order of the fields is D gene, clone size, J gene, V gene, CDR3 protein, CDR3 DNA. The D gene is left open where the match is weak. Clone size is shown for a subset of rows, as once, few, many or a class of expanded clone.

TRBD2 - TRBJ2-1 TRBV6-5 CASSYSNSGGGNEQFF TGTGCCAGCAGTTACTCGAACAGCGGGGGCGGCAATGAGCAGTTCTTC
- - TRBJ1-5 TRBV6-5 CASVAAPGNQPQHF TGTGCCAGCGTCGCAGCCCCGGGCAATCAGCCCCAGCATTTT
- - TRBJ2-7 TRBV7-2 CASSARQTSSYEQYF TGTGCCAGCAGCGCCCGACAGACTAGCTCCTACGAGCAGTACTTC
- - TRBJ1-4 TRBV2 CASRETAEKLFF TGTGCCAGCAGAGAGACGGCCGAAAAACTGTTTTTT
- - TRBJ2-7 TRBV5-1 CASSLSPDYEQYF TGCGCCAGCAGCTTGTCGCCAGACTACGAGCAGTACTTC
TRBD1 - TRBJ2-6 TRBV2 CASRAGTGVGSLSGANVLTF TGTGCCAGCAGGGCTGGGACAGGCGTTGGATCCCTCTCTGGGGCCAACGTCCTGACTTTC
TRBD1 once TRBJ1-6 TRBV4-3 CASSQDPGYGRQGEDRSPLHF TGCGCCAGCAGCCAAGATCCGGGTTACGGTAGACAGGGTGAGGATCGTTCACCCCTCCACTTT
- - TRBJ1-2 TRBV6-5 CASSSYLLNSGYTF TGTGCCAGCAGTTCCTACTTACTCAACTCGGGCTACACCTTC
- - TRBJ1-6 TRBV5-6 CASSPGEGRLNSPLHF TGTGCCAGCAGCCCGGGAGAGGGGCGCCTGAATTCACCCCTCCACTTT
TRBD1 - TRBJ1-1 TRBV6-5 CASSPTGQGKAFF TGTGCCAGCAGTCCCACGGGACAGGGGAAAGCTTTCTTT
- - TRBJ2-7 TRBV6-1 CASSEAGGSEQYF TGTGCCAGCAGTGAAGCGGGAGGCTCCGAGCAGTACTTC
TRBD1 - TRBJ1-2 TRBV5-1 CASSTGQGGYTF TGCGCCAGCAGCACCGGACAGGGCGGCTACACCTTC
- - TRBJ2-1 TRBV19 CASSIDGYNEQFF TGTGCCAGTAGTATAGACGGTTACAATGAGCAGTTCTTC
- - TRBJ1-5 TRBV20-1 CSASLQPYSNQPQHF TGCAGTGCTAGTCTTCAGCCATATAGCAATCAGCCCCAGCATTTT
TRBD2 - TRBJ2-5 TRBV19 CASSIDLASGVQETQYF TGTGCCAGTAGTATAGATCTGGCTAGCGGGGTCCAAGAGACCCAGTACTTC
- - TRBJ2-3 TRBV2 CASSVGAISTDTQYF TGTGCCAGCAGTGTCGGGGCTATCAGCACAGATACGCAGTATTTT
- - TRBJ1-4 TRBV20-1 CSVRAREKLFF TGCAGTGTAAGGGCCCGGGAAAAACTGTTTTTT
TRBD1 - TRBJ1-2 TRBV6-5 CASSYHGTGGEDGYTF TGTGCCAGCAGTTACCACGGGACAGGGGGCGAGGATGGCTACACCTTC
- - TRBJ2-7 TRBV4-2 CASSQSYGGAGTYEQYF TGTGCCAGCAGCCAAAGTTATGGTGGAGCAGGAACCTACGAGCAGTACTTC
- - TRBJ2-2 TRBV10-3 CAIPEGGNTGELFF TGTGCCATCCCAGAGGGCGGTAACACCGGGGAGCTGTTTTTT
- - TRBJ2-3 TRBV25-1 CASSEFSLTDTQYF TGTGCCAGCAGTGAATTTAGCCTCACAGATACGCAGTATTTT
TRBD2 - TRBJ2-2 TRBV2 CASSALAGGGGELFF TGTGCCAGCAGTGCGCTAGCGGGGGGTGGCGGGGAGCTGTTTTTT
- - TRBJ1-5 TRBV12-3/TRBV12-4 CASSFQYNQPQHF TGTGCCAGCAGTTTTCAGTACAATCAGCCCCAGCATTTT
TRBD1 few TRBJ2-7 TRBV19 CASSGRTGTYEQYF TGTGCCAGTAGTGGAAGGACAGGGACCTACGAGCAGTACTTC
TRBD2 few TRBJ2-1 TRBV7-6 CASSSEAGLAGGSSYNEQFF TGTGCCAGCAGCTCGGAAGCGGGACTAGCGGGGGGGAGCTCCTACAATGAGCAGTTCTTC
- once TRBJ1-6 TRBV7-9 CASSLTGVPLHF TGTGCCAGCAGCTTAACGGGGGTGCCCCTCCACTTT
TRBD1 once TRBJ1-2 TRBV4-1 CASSQTGTGQYGYTF TGCGCCAGCAGCCAGACCGGGACAGGGCAGTATGGCTACACCTTC
- - TRBJ1-5 TRBV12-3/TRBV12-4 CASSPGAGQPQHF TGTGCCAGCAGTCCGGGGGCGGGCCAGCCCCAGCATTTT
- - TRBJ1-3 TRBV6-2/TRBV6-3 CASSGPISGNTIYF TGTGCCAGCAGCGGACCGATATCTGGAAACACCATATATTTT
TRBD2 - TRBJ2-2 TRBV4-3 CASSQQTASGNTGELFF TGCGCCAGCAGCCAACAAACGGCTAGCGGTAACACCGGGGAGCTGTTTTTT
- - TRBJ2-2 TRBV7-2 CASSLVGRGTANTGELFF TGTGCCAGCAGCTTAGTTGGGAGGGGGACAGCGAACACCGGGGAGCTGTTTTTT
- - TRBJ1-4 TRBV30 CAWSMGQSGEKLFF TGTGCCTGGAGTATGGGACAAAGTGGAGAAAAACTGTTTTTT